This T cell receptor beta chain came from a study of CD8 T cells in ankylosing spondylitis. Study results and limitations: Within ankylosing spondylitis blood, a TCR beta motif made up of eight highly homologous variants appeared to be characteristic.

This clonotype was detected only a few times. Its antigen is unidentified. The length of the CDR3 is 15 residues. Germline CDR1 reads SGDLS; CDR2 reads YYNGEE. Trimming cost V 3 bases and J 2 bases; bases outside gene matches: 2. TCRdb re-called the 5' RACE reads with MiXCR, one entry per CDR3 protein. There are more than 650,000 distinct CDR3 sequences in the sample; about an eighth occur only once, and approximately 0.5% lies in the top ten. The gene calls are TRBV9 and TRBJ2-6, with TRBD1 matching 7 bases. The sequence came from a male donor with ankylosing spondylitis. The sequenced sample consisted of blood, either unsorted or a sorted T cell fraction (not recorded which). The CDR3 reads CASSAQGAGANVLTF. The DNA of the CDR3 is TGTGCCAGCAGCGCCCAGGGGGCTGGGGCCAACGTCCTGACTTTC.